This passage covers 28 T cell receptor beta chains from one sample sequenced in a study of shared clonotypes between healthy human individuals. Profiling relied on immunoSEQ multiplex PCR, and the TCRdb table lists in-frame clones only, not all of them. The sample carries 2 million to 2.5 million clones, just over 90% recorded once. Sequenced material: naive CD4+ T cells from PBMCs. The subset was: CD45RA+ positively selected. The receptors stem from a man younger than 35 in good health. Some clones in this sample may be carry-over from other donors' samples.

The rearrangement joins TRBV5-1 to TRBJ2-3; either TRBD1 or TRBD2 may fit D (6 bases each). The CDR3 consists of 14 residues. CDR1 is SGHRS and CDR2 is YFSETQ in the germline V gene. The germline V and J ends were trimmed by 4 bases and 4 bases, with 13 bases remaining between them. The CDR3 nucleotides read TGCGCCAGCAGCCCCCTCGGGGGCCCAGATACGCAGTATTTT. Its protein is CASSPLGGPDTQYF. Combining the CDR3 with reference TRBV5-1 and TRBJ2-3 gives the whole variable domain KAGVTQTPRYLIKTRGQQVTLSCSPISGHRSVSWYQQTPGQGLQFLFEYFSETQRNKGNFPGRFSGRQFSNSRSEMNVSTLELGDSALYLCASSPLGGPDTQYFGPGTRLTVL.

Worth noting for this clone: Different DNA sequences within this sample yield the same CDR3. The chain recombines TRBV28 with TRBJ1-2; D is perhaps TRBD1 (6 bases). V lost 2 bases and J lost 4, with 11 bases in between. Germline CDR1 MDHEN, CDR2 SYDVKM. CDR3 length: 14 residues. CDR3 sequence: CASSLRLGGYGYTF. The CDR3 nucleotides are TGTGCCAGCAGTTTAAGGTTAGGGGGCTATGGCTACACCTTC.

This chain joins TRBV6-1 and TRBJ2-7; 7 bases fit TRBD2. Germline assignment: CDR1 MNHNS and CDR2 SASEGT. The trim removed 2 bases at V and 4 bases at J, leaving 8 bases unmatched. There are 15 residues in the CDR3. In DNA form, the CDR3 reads TGTGCCAGCAGTGAAAACCCAGGGAGGGAGTACGAGCAGTACTTC. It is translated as CASSENPGREYEQYF.

CDR3 amino acids: CASSLGSGTLHGETQYF. CDR3 nucleotide sequence: TGCGCCAGCAGCTTAGGTAGCGGGACCCTCCACGGGGAGACCCAGTACTTC. The V call is TRBV5-1, the J call TRBJ2-5, with 8 bases aligning to TRBD2. In germline, CDR1 is SGHRS, CDR2 YFSETQ. The CDR3 is made up of 17 amino acids. Germline trimming cut 2 bases from V and 5 bases from J; bases unmatched to any gene: 14.

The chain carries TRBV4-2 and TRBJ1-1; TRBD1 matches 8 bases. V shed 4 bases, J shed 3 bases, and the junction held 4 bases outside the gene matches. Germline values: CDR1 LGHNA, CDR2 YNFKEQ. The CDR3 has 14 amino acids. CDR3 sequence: CASSPRGPDTEAFF. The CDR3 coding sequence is TGTGCCAGCAGCCCCAGGGGGCCGGACACTGAAGCTTTCTTT.

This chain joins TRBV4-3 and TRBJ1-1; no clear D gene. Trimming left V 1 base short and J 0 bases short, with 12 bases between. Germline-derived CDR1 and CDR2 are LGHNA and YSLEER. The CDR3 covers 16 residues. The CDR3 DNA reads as TGCGCCAGCAGCCAAGTTACCCAAGTTATGAACACTGAAGCTTTCTTT. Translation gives CASSQVTQVMNTEAFF.

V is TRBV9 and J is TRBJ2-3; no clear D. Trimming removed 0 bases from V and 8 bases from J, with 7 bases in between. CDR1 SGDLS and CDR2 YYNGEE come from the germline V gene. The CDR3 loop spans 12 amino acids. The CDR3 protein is CASSVVGGTQYF. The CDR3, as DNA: TGTGCCAGCAGCGTAGTTGGTGGTACGCAGTATTTT. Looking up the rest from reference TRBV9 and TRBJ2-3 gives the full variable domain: DSGVTQTPKHLITATGQRVTLRCSPRSGDLSVYWYQQSLDQGLQFLIQYYNGEERAKGNILERFSAQQFPDLHSELNLSSLELGDSALYFCASSVVGGTQYFGPGTRLTVL.

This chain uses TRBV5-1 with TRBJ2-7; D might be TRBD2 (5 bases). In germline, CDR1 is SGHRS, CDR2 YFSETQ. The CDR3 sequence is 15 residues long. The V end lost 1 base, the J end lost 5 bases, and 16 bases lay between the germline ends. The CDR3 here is CASSLSLSDANEQYF. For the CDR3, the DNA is TGCGCCAGCAGCTTGTCGCTTAGCGATGCCAACGAGCAGTACTTC.

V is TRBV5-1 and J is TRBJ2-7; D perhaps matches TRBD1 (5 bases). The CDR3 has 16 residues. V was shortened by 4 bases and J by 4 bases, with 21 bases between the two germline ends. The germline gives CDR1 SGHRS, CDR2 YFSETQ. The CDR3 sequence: CASSPGHTNILYEQYF. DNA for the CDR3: TGCGCCAGCAGCCCAGGACACACAAACATCTTGTACGAGCAGTACTTC.

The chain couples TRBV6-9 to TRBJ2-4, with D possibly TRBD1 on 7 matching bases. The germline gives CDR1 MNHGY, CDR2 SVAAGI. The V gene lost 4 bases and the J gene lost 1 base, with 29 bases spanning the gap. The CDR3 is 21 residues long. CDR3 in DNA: TGTGCCAGCAGTTCTGGCGGGGCGGGACAGCATCCGAGGTTGGCCAAAAACATTCAGTACTTC. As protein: CASSSGGAGQHPRLAKNIQYF.

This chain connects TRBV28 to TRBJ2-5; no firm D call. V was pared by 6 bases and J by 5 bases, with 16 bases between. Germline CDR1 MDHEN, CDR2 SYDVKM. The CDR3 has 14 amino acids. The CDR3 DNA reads TGTGCCAGCAGGCTCCTGGGGTCGGCGGAGACCCAGTACTTC. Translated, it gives CASRLLGSAETQYF.

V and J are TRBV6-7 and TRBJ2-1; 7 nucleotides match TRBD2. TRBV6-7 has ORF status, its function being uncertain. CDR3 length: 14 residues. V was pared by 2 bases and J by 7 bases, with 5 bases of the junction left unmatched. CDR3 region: CASSYPLSGNEQFF. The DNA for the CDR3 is TGTGCCAGCAGTTACCCCCTTAGCGGGAATGAGCAGTTCTTC.

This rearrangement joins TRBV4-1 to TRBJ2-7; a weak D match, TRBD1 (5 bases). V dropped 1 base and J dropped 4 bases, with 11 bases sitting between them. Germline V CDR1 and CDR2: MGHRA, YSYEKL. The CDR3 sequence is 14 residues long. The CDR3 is CASSQGGAVYEQYF. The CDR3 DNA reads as TGCGCCAGCAGCCAAGGTGGGGCGGTTTACGAGCAGTACTTC.

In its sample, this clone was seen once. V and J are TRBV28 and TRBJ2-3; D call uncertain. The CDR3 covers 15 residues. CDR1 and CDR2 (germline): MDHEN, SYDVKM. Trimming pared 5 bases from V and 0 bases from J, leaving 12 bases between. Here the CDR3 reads CASSDSGSSTDTQYF. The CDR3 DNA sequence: TGTGCCAGCAGTGACTCAGGCTCAAGCACAGATACGCAGTATTTT. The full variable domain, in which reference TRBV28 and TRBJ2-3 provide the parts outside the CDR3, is DVKVTQSSRYLVKRTGEKVFLECVQDMDHENMFWYRQDPGLGLRLIYFSYDVKMKEKGDIPEGYSVSREKKERFSLILESASTNQTSMYLCASSDSGSSTDTQYFGPGTRLTVL.

The CDR3 DNA sequence: TGTGCCAGTACCCAGGTGGGACTAGCGGGCCGACCGCAGTATTTT. It codes for CASTQVGLAGRPQYF. V is TRBV19 and J is TRBJ2-3; 12 positions agree with TRBD2. J gave up 10 bases and V 7 bases, and 12 bases lay outside the gene matches. Germline values: CDR1 LNHDA, CDR2 SQIVND (reference sequence). There are 15 residues in the CDR3.

The CDR3 protein is CASSSDAILRKLFF. The CDR3 DNA follows: TGTGCCAGCAGCTCGGACGCCATACTTCGAAAACTGTTTTTT. The chain carries TRBV28 and TRBJ1-4; no firm D call. V was cut by 6 bases and J by 10 bases, with 18 bases left in between. CDR1 and CDR2 (germline): MDHEN, SYDVKM. The CDR3 covers 14 residues. The full variable domain, its missing parts supplied by reference TRBV28 and TRBJ1-4, is DVKVTQSSRYLVKRTGEKVFLECVQDMDHENMFWYRQDPGLGLRLIYFSYDVKMKEKGDIPEGYSVSREKKERFSLILESASTNQTSMYLCASSSDAILRKLFFGSGTQLSVL.

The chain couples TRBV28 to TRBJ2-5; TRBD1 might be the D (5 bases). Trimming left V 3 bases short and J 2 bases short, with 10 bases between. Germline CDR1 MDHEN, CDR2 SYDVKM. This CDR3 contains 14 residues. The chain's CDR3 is CASSLLGVQETQYF. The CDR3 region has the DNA TGTGCCAGCAGTTTGTTAGGGGTTCAAGAGACCCAGTACTTC. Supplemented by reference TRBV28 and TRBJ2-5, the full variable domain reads DVKVTQSSRYLVKRTGEKVFLECVQDMDHENMFWYRQDPGLGLRLIYFSYDVKMKEKGDIPEGYSVSREKKERFSLILESASTNQTSMYLCASSLLGVQETQYFGPGTRLLVL.

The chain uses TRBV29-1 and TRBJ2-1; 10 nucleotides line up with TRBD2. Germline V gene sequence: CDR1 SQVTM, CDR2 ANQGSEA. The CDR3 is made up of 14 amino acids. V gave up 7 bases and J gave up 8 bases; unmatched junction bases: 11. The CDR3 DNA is TGCAGCGCTGCGGCTGGGACTAGCGACGATGAGCAGTTCTTC. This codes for CSAAAGTSDDEQFF.

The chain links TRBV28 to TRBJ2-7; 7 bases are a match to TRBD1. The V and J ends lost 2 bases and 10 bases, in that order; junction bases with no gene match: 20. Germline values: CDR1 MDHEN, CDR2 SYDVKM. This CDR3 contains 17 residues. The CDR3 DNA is TGTGCCAGCAGTTTACTTACCGGGACAGTAAATCTACGTGGACAGTACTTC. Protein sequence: CASSLLTGTVNLRGQYF.

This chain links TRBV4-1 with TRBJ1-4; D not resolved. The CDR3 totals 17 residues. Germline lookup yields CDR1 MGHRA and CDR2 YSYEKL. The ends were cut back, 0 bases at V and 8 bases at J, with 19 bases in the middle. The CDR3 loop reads CASSQDKNRPFREKLFF. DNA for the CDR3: TGCGCCAGCAGCCAAGATAAAAATAGACCCTTCAGGGAAAAACTGTTTTTT.

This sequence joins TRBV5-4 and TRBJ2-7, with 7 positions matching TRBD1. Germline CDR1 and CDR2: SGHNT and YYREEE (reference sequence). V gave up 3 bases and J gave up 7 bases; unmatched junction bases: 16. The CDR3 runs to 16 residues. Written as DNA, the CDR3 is TGTGCCAGCAGCTGGAAAGGGCAGGGGGATAGTGGGGAGCAGTACTTC. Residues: CASSWKGQGDSGEQYF. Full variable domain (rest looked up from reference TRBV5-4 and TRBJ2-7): ETGVTQSPTHLIKTRGQQVTLRCSSQSGHNTVSWYQQALGQGPQFIFQYYREEENGRGNFPPRFSGLQFPNYSSELNVNALELDDSALYLCASSWKGQGDSGEQYFGPGTRLTVT.

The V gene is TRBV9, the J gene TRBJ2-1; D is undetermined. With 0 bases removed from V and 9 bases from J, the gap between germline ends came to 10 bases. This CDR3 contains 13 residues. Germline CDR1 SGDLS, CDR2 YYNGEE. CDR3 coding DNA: TGTGCCAGCAGCGTAGCCCCTGGGATTGAGCAGTTCTTC. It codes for CASSVAPGIEQFF.

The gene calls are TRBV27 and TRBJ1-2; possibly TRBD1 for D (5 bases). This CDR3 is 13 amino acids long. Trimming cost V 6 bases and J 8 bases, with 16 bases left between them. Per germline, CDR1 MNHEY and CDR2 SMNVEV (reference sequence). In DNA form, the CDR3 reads TGTGCCAGCAGCCCATTGCGGGGGAGAGGCTACACCTTC. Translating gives CASSPLRGRGYTF.

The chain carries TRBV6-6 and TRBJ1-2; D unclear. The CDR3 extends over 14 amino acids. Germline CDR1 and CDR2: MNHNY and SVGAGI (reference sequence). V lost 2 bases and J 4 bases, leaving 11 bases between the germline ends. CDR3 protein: CASSYMDGTYGYTF. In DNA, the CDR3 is TGTGCCAGCAGTTACATGGACGGAACCTATGGCTACACCTTC.

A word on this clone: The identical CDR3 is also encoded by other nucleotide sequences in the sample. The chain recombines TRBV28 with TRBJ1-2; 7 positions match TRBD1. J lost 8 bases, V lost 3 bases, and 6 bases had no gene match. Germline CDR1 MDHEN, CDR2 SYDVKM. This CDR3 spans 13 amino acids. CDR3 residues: CASSLEGARGYTF. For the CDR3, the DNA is TGTGCCAGCAGTTTGGAGGGGGCGAGGGGCTACACCTTC.

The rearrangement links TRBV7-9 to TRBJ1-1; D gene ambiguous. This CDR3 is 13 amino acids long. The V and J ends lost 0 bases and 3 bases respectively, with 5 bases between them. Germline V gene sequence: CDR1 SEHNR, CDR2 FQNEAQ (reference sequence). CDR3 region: CASSLAKDTEAFF. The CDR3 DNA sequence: TGTGCCAGCAGCTTAGCGAAGGACACTGAAGCTTTCTTT. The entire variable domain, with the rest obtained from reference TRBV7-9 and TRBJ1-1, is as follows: DTGVSQNPRHKITKRGQNVTFRCDPISEHNRLYWYRQTLGQGPEFLTYFQNEAQLEKSRLLSDRFSAERPKGSFSTLEIQRTEQGDSAMYLCASSLAKDTEAFFGQGTRLTVV.

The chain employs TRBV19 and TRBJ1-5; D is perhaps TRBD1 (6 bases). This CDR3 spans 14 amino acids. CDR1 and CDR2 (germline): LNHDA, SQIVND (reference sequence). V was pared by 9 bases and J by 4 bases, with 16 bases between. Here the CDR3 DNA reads TGTGCCAGCTCGGACAGAAGGGGGAATCAGCCCCAGCATTTT. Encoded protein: CASSDRRGNQPQHF.

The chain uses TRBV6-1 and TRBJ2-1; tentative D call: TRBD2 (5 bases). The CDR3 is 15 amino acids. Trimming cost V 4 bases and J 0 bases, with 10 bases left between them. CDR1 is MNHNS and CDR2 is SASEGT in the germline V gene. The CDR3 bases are TGTGCCAGCAGTGCTAGTACTAGCTCCTACAATGAGCAGTTCTTC. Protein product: CASSASTSSYNEQFF.